These T cell receptor beta chains were read from a single sample in a study of regulatory T cells in long-lasting Graves disease. TCRdb independently ran MiXCR on the multiplex PCR reads; one entry per CDR3 protein. The sample consists of roughly 360,000 distinct CDR3 sequences, approximately 10% of them appearing once. This sample was also put to use in a study of T cells in Graves' hyperthyroidism and ophthalmopathy.

The sample was peripheral blood mononuclear cells (PBMCs), taken at new diagnosis, from a patient treated with antithyroid drugs. These receptors were collected from a woman under 30 with Graves disease. Both conserved end residues are part of each CDR3. A D gene is named only where the DNA matches it firmly. Rows may omit the clone size; those that give it use once, few, many or a size class.

clone size	V gene	J gene	D gene	CDR3 DNA	CDR3 protein
many	TRBV27	TRBJ2-5	TRBD1	TGTGCCAGCAGTACCAGCCCGGGACAGACTTTCCAAGAGACCCAGTACTTC	CASSTSPGQTFQETQYF
many	TRBV28	TRBJ2-5	TRBD2	TGTGCCAGCAGCTTCGGGACTAGCCGCACCTTGTACTTC	CASSFGTSRTLYF
few	TRBV28	TRBJ2-3	NA	TGTGCCAGCAGTTTACCCCCAGTCTTTGAGGCCCAGACGGAAATCACAGATACGCAGTATTTT	CASSLPPVFEAQTEITDTQYF
NA	TRBV6-1	TRBJ2-1	NA	TGTGCCAGCAGAAGGACCGGAACTGTCTCCTACAATGAGCAGTTCTTC	CASRRTGTVSYNEQFF
many	TRBV12-3/TRBV12-4	TRBJ1-2	NA	TGTGCCAGCAGTTTAGCGCTGGGGAGTTACTATGGCTACACCTTC	CASSLALGSYYGYTF
many	TRBV14	TRBJ2-1	NA	TGTGCCAGCGGAGAGACGTTTGGGCGGCTCTACAATGAGCAGTTCTTC	CASGETFGRLYNEQFF
many	TRBV20-1	TRBJ2-1	NA	TGCAGTGCTAGGCTAGTGATTAGCGGTGAGCAGTTCTTC	CSARLVISGEQFF
NA	TRBV15	TRBJ2-1	NA	TGTGCCACCAGCGCACAGGGAGAGTGGAAAAATGAGCAGTTCTTC	CATSAQGEWKNEQFF
NA	TRBV5-1	TRBJ1-3	TRBD1	TGCGCCAGCAGCTGGACAGGGGTAGAGGTCCGGCCTGGAAACACCATATATTTT	CASSWTGVEVRPGNTIYF
many	TRBV20-1	TRBJ1-1	NA	TGCAGTGCTAGAGTGGGAAACACTGAAGCTTTCTTT	CSARVGNTEAFF
NA	TRBV6-2/TRBV6-3	TRBJ2-2	NA	TGTGCCAGCAGCGTAGTACGGGGAGATGGCACCGGGGAGCTGTTTTTT	CASSVVRGDGTGELFF
NA	TRBV5-1	TRBJ1-2	NA	TGCGCCAGCAGCACCGACAGATACAACTATGGCTACACCTTC	CASSTDRYNYGYTF
many	TRBV5-1	TRBJ2-1	TRBD2	TGTGCCAGCAGCTTAGGCGGGAGGGCCGACAATGAGCAGTTCTTC	CASSLGGRADNEQFF
many	TRBV11-1	TRBJ1-2	NA	TGTGCCAGCAGCTTATTGGGGAGCTATGGCTACACCTTC	CASSLLGSYGYTF
few	TRBV6-1	TRBJ2-1	NA	TGTGCCAGCAGTGCCCAAACAGGTAATTGGGACAATGAGCAGTTCTTC	CASSAQTGNWDNEQFF
NA	TRBV24-1	TRBJ2-1	NA	TGTGCCACCAGTGGAGGGAGAAGGGGCTCCTACAATGAGCAGTTCTTC	CATSGGRRGSYNEQFF
many	TRBV7-2	TRBJ2-3	NA	TGTGCCAGCAGCTTAGCGCTGCGGGACACAGATACGCAGTATTTT	CASSLALRDTDTQYF
many	TRBV6-2/TRBV6-3	TRBJ2-5	TRBD1	TGTGCCAGCAGTTTATCCGGGACAGGGAGCGGGACCCAGTACTTC	CASSLSGTGSGTQYF
NA	TRBV5-4	TRBJ2-1	NA	TGTGCCAGCAGCTCAAAGGAAAATGGGCACAATGAGCAGTTCTTC	CASSSKENGHNEQFF
many	TRBV14	TRBJ2-3	NA	TGTGCCAGCAGCCCCACTGGGCTGGTGGGGACGCAGTATTTT	CASSPTGLVGTQYF
NA	TRBV7-2	TRBJ1-2	NA	TGTGCCAGCAGCTCCCACCGATCCCCTACCGGGGGGGGCTACACCTTC	CASSSHRSPTGGGYTF
many	TRBV7-2	TRBJ2-3	NA	TGTGCCAGCAGCTTGGAAGCAGATACGCAGTATTTT	CASSLEADTQYF
few	TRBV19	TRBJ1-5	TRBD1	TGTGCCAGTAGTTCAGGACAGGGGCTCAATCAGCCCCAGCATTTT	CASSSGQGLNQPQHF
many	TRBV20-1	TRBJ1-2	NA	TGCAGTGCTACCAGGGCCTTCCCGCTGGGCTACACCTTC	CSATRAFPLGYTF
many	TRBV7-9	TRBJ1-4	NA	TGTGCCAGCAGCTTACCGGGTCGGGAAAAACTGTTTTTT	CASSLPGREKLFF
many	TRBV7-2	TRBJ2-3	TRBD2	TGTGCCAGCAGCTTCGGGTCTAGCGGCGGCACAGATACGCAGTATTTT	CASSFGSSGGTDTQYF
many	TRBV7-9	TRBJ2-5	NA	TGTGCCAGCAGCTTCCAATCCTCCCAAGAGACCCAGTACTTC	CASSFQSSQETQYF